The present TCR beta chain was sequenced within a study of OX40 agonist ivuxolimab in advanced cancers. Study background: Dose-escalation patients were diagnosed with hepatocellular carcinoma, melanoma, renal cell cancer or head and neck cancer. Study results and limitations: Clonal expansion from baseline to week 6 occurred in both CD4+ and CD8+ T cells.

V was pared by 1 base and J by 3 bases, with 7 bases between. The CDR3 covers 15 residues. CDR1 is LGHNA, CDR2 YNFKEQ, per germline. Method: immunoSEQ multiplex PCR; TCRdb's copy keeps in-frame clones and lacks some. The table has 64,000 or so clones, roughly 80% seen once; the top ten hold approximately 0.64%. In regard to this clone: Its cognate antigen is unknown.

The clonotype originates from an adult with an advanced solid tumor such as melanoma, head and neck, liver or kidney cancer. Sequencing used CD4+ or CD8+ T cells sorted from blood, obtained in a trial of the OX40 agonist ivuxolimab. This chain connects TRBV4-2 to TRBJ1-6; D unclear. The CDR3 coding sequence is TGTGCCAGCAGCCAAGGGGATAACTATAATTCACCCCTCCACTTT. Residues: CASSQGDNYNSPLHF.